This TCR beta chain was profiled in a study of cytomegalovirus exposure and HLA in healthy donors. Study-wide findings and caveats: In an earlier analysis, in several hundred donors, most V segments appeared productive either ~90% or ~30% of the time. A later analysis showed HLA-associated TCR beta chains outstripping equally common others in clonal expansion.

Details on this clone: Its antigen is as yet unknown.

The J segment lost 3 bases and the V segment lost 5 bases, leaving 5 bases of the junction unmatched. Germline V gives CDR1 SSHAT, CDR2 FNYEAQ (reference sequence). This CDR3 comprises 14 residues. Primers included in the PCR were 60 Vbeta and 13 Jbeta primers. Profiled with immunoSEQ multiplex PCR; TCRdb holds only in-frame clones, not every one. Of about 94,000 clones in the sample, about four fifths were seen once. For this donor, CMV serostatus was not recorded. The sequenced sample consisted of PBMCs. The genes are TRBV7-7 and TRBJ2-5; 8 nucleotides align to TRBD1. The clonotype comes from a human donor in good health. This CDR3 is CASSPTGGEETQYF. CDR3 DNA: TGTGCCAGCAGCCCCACAGGGGGAGAAGAGACCCAGTACTTC. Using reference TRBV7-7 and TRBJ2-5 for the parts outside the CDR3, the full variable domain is GAGVSQSPRYKVTKRGQDVTLRCDPISSHATLYWYQQALGQGPEFLTYFNYEAQPDKSGLPSDRFSAERPEGSISTLTIQRTEQRDSAMYRCASSPTGGEETQYFGPGTRLLVL.